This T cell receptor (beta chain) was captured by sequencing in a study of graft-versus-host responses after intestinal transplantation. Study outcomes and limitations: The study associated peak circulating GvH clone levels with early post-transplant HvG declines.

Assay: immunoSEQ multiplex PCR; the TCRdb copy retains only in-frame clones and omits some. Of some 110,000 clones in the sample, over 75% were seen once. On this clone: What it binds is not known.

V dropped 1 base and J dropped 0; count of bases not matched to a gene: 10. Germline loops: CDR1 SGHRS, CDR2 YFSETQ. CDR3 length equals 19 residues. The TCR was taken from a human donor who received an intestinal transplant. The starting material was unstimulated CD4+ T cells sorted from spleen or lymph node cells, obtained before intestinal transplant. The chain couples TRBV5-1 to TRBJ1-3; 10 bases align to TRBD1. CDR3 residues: CASSLFGTGDIDSGNTIYF. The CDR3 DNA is TGCGCCAGCAGCTTGTTTGGGACAGGGGACATTGACTCTGGAAACACCATATATTTT.